This T cell receptor (beta chain) was sequenced for a study of shared clonotypes between healthy human individuals. Sequenced by immunoSEQ multiplex PCR; TCRdb stores in-frame clones only, minus some. Of roughly 2.1 million clones listed, 90% to 95% were seen once; the top ten hold about 1.8%. The CDR3 extends over 17 amino acids. J gave up 2 bases and V 1 base, and 7 bases lay outside the gene matches. The germline V gene has CDR1 SGDLS and CDR2 YYNGEE. About this clone: What it binds is unknown.

Study results and caveats: Relative to their counterparts shared across all four donors, non-shared clonotypes exhibited diminished generation probabilities.

It was CD45RO-negative cells, positively selected for CCR7, that made up naive CD8 cells, with terminally differentiated effector memory CD45RA+ cells excluded. The V gene is TRBV9, the J gene TRBJ2-3, with 10 bases matching TRBD2. Sample: naive CD8+ T cells from PBMCs. The TCR sequence derives from a man between 18 and 35 years old in good health. Some clones in this sample may be carry-over from other donors' samples. CDR3 sequence: CASSVSLAGEVTDTQYF. CDR3 DNA: TGTGCCAGCAGCGTATCGCTAGCGGGGGAAGTCACAGATACGCAGTATTTT.